The 17 T cell receptor beta chains below were found in one sample sequenced in a study of blood T cells in healthy people across ages. A J-beta primer mix and a sample-barcoded 5' primer were used in a second PCR of roughly 6 to 12 cycles. MiXCR, run by TCRdb on the 5' RACE reads, gives a single entry per CDR3 protein. This repertoire shows fewer than 800,000 distinct CDR3 sequences, roughly 21% found once; its top ten account for 3.5% to 4%. Source material: blood. These receptors all come from a man aged 65 to 79 in good health.

The chain links TRBV20-1 to TRBJ2-7; 7 bases align to TRBD2. V shed 1 base, J shed 2 bases, and the junction held 8 bases outside the gene matches. CDR1 DFQATT and CDR2 SNEGSKA come from the germline V gene (reference sequence). The CDR3 consists of 15 residues. The CDR3 region has the DNA TGCAGTGCTAGAGTTATGCTAGCGGCTACCTACGAGCAGTACTTC. Amino acid sequence: CSARVMLAATYEQYF.

In this sample, this clonotype turned up a few times. The genes are TRBV19 and TRBJ2-7; D uncertain. Trimming removed 1 base at V and 0 bases at J, with 7 bases between. Looked up from germline, CDR1 is LNHDA and CDR2 is SQIVND (reference sequence). The CDR3 length is 14 residues. The CDR3 sequence is CASSIVGTSYEQYF. CDR3 DNA sequence: TGTGCCAGTAGTATAGTTGGCACCTCCTACGAGCAGTACTTC.

The rearrangement uses TRBV6-5 and TRBJ1-5, with 7 bases lining up with TRBD1. Germline CDR1 reads MNHEY; CDR2 reads SVGAGI. This CDR3 contains 17 residues. V was clipped by 4 bases and J by 0 bases; unmatched bases: 9. CDR3 region: CASSSLGQEFSNQPQHF. CDR3 sequence (DNA): TGTGCCAGCAGTTCCCTCGGACAGGAGTTTAGCAATCAGCCCCAGCATTTT.

This clonotype was detected once. This rearrangement joins TRBV12-3 or TRBV12-4 to TRBJ1-2, with unresolved D. This CDR3 region has 12 residues. Trimming removed 7 bases at V and 4 bases at J, with 10 bases between. CDR3 DNA: TGTGCCAGCACCCTGGGAGGCTATGGCTACACCTTC. Translation: CASTLGGYGYTF.

In this sample, this clonotype turned up a few times. CDR3 amino acids: CASSQKREVTGELFF. Written as DNA, the CDR3 is TGCGCCAGCAGCCAAAAGCGGGAGGTCACCGGGGAGCTGTTTTTT. The V call is TRBV4-1, the J call TRBJ2-2, with TRBD2 identical over 9 bases. The CDR3 totals 15 residues. V was pared by 2 bases and J by 4 bases, with 2 bases of the junction left unmatched. In germline, CDR1 is MGHRA, CDR2 YSYEKL.

This clonotype was seen ten or more times. V gene TRBV3-1 combines with J gene TRBJ2-7; D gene uncertain. The V gene lost 2 bases and the J gene lost 6 bases, with 8 bases spanning the gap. Germline CDR1 LGHDT, CDR2 YNNKEL (reference sequence). This CDR3 region has 12 residues. The CDR3 is CASSQPLSEQYF. The CDR3 DNA reads TGTGCCAGCAGCCAACCCTTGTCCGAGCAGTACTTC.

This sequence joins TRBV20-1 and TRBJ2-5; no definite D call. Germline V gives CDR1 DFQATT, CDR2 SNEGSKA (reference sequence). The V gene lost 6 bases and the J gene lost 1 base, with 12 bases spanning the gap. The CDR3 consists of 13 residues. CDR3 amino acids: CSARTHSQETQYF. The CDR3 DNA is TGCAGTGCAAGAACCCACTCCCAAGAGACCCAGTACTTC.

This clonotype was detected a few times. The chain is built from TRBV6-6 and TRBJ2-5; 8 bases fit TRBD2. V was clipped by 7 bases and J by 13 bases; unmatched bases: 20. The CDR3 is made up of 15 amino acids. Germline CDR1 is MNHNY and CDR2 is SVGAGI (reference sequence). The CDR3 nucleotides read TGTGCCAGCACCGACCCGGGGGGGAAGCAAGAGTCCCGGTACTTC. Protein sequence: CASTDPGGKQESRYF.

The genes are TRBV29-1 and TRBJ1-4, with unresolved D. Germline loops: CDR1 SQVTM, CDR2 ANQGSEA. Trimming stripped 4 bases from V and 8 bases from J, with 8 bases between. CDR3 size: 11 residues. CDR3 nucleotide sequence: TGCAGCGTTGTTAGGAGGGAAAAACTGTTTTTT. This gives the protein CSVVRREKLFF.

This clonotype was counted many times. The chain carries TRBV29-1 and TRBJ2-5; 7 nucleotides line up with TRBD1. V lost 3 bases, J lost 5 bases, and 9 bases stayed unmatched. The CDR3 spans 14 residues. Germline values: CDR1 SQVTM, CDR2 ANQGSEA. The CDR3 reads CSVDSRGMIETQYF. The CDR3 DNA sequence: TGCAGCGTTGATTCCAGGGGGATGATTGAGACCCAGTACTTC.

The CDR3 region has the DNA TGTGCCACCAGTGATTCTGGACAGGGCGAGTATGAGCAGTTCTTC. Amino acid sequence: CATSDSGQGEYEQFF. This sequence joins TRBV24-1 and TRBJ2-1, with 8 nucleotides matching TRBD1. V shed 2 bases and J 8 bases; nucleotides not matched to a gene: 7. Looked up from germline, CDR1 is KGHDR and CDR2 is SFDVKD. This CDR3 spans 15 amino acids.

This clonotype was recorded at least ten times. The chain joins TRBV7-9 to TRBJ2-3, with D uncertain. The length of the CDR3 is 14 residues. Deletions cut 3 bases from V and 2 bases from J, with 9 bases between. Per germline, CDR1 SEHNR and CDR2 FQNEAQ (reference sequence). The DNA for the CDR3 is TGTGCCAGCAGCTTTGGCGGCAACACAGATACGCAGTATTTT. Protein: CASSFGGNTDTQYF.

As regards this clonotype: Sequence at one end of the junction differs from germline and may be a read error. This chain connects TRBV12-3 or TRBV12-4 to TRBJ1-3; maybe TRBD1 (5 bases). CDR3 length: 15 amino acids. The CDR3 region has the DNA TGTGCCAGCAGTTTTCCCGGCAGGGTTGGAAACACCATACATTTT. Translation gives CASSFPGRVGNTIHF.

Only a few counts were recorded for this clonotype. The chain has TRBV6-4 and TRBJ2-5; the D gene is possibly TRBD1 (5 bases). Germline CDR1 reads MRHNA; CDR2 reads SNTAGT. The length of the CDR3 is 13 residues. The ends were cut back, 6 bases at V and 5 bases at J, with 13 bases in the middle. The CDR3: CASSARAGETQYF. Here the CDR3 DNA reads TGTGCCAGCAGCGCCAGGGCCGGGGAGACCCAGTACTTC.

CDR3 sequence: CSARGDSLNTEAFF. CDR3 in DNA: TGCAGTGCTAGAGGGGACAGTTTGAACACTGAAGCTTTCTTT. This chain uses TRBV20-1 with TRBJ1-1; 7 bases agree with TRBD1. Trimming took 1 base from V and 0 from J; bases not matched to a gene: 2. Germline V gene sequence: CDR1 DFQATT, CDR2 SNEGSKA (reference sequence). CDR3 length equals 14 residues.

This clonotype appeared a few times. This sequence joins TRBV5-6 and TRBJ2-5, with a possible D match to TRBD2 (5 bases). This CDR3 is 12 amino acids long. The germline V and J ends were trimmed by 2 bases and 5 bases, with 7 bases remaining between them. Per the germline V gene, CDR1 is SGHDT and CDR2 is YYEEEE. The CDR3: CASSFLAETQYF. The CDR3 DNA is TGTGCCAGCAGCTTTTTAGCGGAGACCCAGTACTTC.

In this sample, this clonotype turned up a few times. The CDR3 reads CASSPTGTRENEQFF. CDR3 DNA sequence: TGTGCCAGCAGCCCGACCGGGACTAGAGAAAATGAGCAGTTCTTC. The chain combines TRBV12-3 or TRBV12-4 with TRBJ2-1, with 8 bases matching TRBD2. J was trimmed by 7 bases and V by 6 bases; bases with no gene match: 11. This CDR3 contains 15 residues.